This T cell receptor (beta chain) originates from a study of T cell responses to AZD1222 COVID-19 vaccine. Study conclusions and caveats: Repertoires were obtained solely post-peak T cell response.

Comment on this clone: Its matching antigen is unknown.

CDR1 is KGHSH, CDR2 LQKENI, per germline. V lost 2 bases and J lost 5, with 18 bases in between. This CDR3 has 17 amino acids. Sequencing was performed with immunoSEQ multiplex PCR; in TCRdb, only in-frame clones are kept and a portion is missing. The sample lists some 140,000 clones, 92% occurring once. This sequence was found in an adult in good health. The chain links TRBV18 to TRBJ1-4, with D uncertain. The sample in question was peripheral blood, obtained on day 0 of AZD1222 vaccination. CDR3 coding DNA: TGTGCCAGCTCACCATCAAGCCGGGGTCGGGCAAATGAAAAACTGTTTTTT. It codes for CASSPSSRGRANEKLFF.